This section outlines one TCR beta chain sequence together with its context. Its target is unknown. The CDR3 loop spans 16 amino acids. Germline V gene data show CDR1 as SGHDT and CDR2 as YYEEEE. Trimming pared 4 bases from V and 4 bases from J, leaving 18 bases between. Measured with immunoSEQ multiplex PCR; TCRdb has only the in-frame clones, and not every one. The repertoire includes about 130,000 clones, around 94% of them detected once, and roughly 1.2% sits in the top ten. The sample belongs to a study of cytomegalovirus exposure and HLA in healthy donors. General study findings and limits: Subsequent analysis found a tendency for first-cohort TCR clusters to co-occur within the 90 to 150 validation repertoires. CMV antigen specificity was confirmed in vitro for three CMV-associated chains. Cytomegalovirus status was reportedly diagnosed by the classifier with high specificity and sensitivity.

The rearrangement joins TRBV5-6 to TRBJ2-1; D may be TRBD2 (6 bases). The specimen was PBMCs. This sequence originates from a woman younger than 35 in good health and CMV-seronegative. The CDR3 DNA is TGTGCCAGCAGCCCCCGGGAGTGGGTGAATTACAATGAGCAGTTCTTC. This gives the protein CASSPREWVNYNEQFF.